The 11 T cell receptor beta chains presented below share a single source sample, sequenced in a study of blood T cell repertoires in COVID-19. Data came from immunoSEQ multiplex PCR; TCRdb stores just in-frame clones and leaves some out. The sample holds roughly 220,000 clones, 75% to 90% seen once. Sequencing used PBMCs or T cells enriched from blood (not recorded which). The source is a middle-aged woman with acute COVID-19.

This chain joins TRBV7-2 and TRBJ2-1; TRBD2 matches 12 bases. This CDR3 region has 17 residues. V dropped 5 bases and J dropped 6; count of bases not matched to a gene: 11. CDR1 and CDR2 (germline): SGHTA, FQGNSA. In nucleotides, the CDR3 is TGTGCCAGCAGCGACCCGACTAGCGGGGGTACCACCAATGAGCAGTTCTTC. It translates to CASSDPTSGGTTNEQFF. Based on the CDR3 plus reference TRBV7-2 and TRBJ2-1, the full variable domain is GAGVSQSPSNKVTEKGKDVELRCDPISGHTALYWYRQSLGQGLEFLIYFQGNSAPDKSGLPSDRFSAERTGGSVSTLTIQRTQQEDSAVYLCASSDPTSGGTTNEQFFGPGTRLTVL.

This clone is a singleton in its sample. The chain links TRBV4-3 to TRBJ1-1; perhaps TRBD1 as D (5 bases). The length of the CDR3 is 15 residues. Trimming took off 4 bases at V and 1 base at J, with 13 bases between the two ends. Germline V gives CDR1 LGHNA, CDR2 YSLEER. The CDR3 loop is CASSLEQVPNTEAFF. The CDR3 region has the DNA TGCGCCAGCAGCCTAGAACAGGTACCGAACACTGAAGCTTTCTTT.

This clone appeared a few times. V and J are TRBV5-8 and TRBJ1-1; 8 bases are a match to TRBD1. V trimming: 5 bases; J trimming: 0 bases; junction bases outside the gene matches: 3. Germline values: CDR1 SGHTS, CDR2 YDEGEE. This CDR3 has 14 residues. CDR3 region: CASRRDRLNTEAFF. The CDR3 DNA reads TGTGCCAGCAGGCGGGACAGGCTGAACACTGAAGCTTTCTTT.

Only one count was recorded for this clone. The chain is built from TRBV7-3 and TRBJ1-2; 7 bases map to TRBD1. Germline lookup yields CDR1 SGHTA and CDR2 FQGTGA. This CDR3 is built from 15 residues. V lost 5 bases and J lost 1; bases outside the gene matches: 7. CDR3 in DNA: TGTGCCAGCAGCCCAGGACAGGACCTTAACTATGGCTACACCTTC. The encoded protein is CASSPGQDLNYGYTF.

The chain recombines TRBV4-2 with TRBJ1-6; D is unclear. Germline CDR1 is LGHNA and CDR2 is YNFKEQ. Trimming stripped 0 bases from V and 10 bases from J, with 13 bases between. CDR3 length equals 15 residues. CDR3 protein: CASSQEERALSPLHF. DNA of the CDR3: TGTGCCAGCAGCCAAGAAGAGAGGGCGTTGTCACCCCTCCACTTT.

The chain recombines TRBV24-1 with TRBJ1-2; D gene unclear. The CDR3 has 14 residues. Trimming removed 4 bases from V and 2 bases from J, with 10 bases in between. Germline V CDR1 and CDR2: KGHDR, SFDVKD. CDR3 amino acids: CATSDGVTNYGYTF. For the CDR3, the DNA is TGTGCCACCAGTGACGGGGTGACCAACTATGGCTACACCTTC.

The J gene is TRBJ1-6, the V gene TRBV25-1, with D uncertain. CDR3 length: 15 amino acids. CDR1 is MGHDK and CDR2 is SYGVNS in the germline V gene. Trimming shortened V by 6 bases and J by 6 bases, and 15 bases separated the two germline ends. The CDR3 reads CASSSGGQLNSPLHF. In DNA, the CDR3 is TGTGCCAGCAGCTCGGGCGGGCAGCTTAATTCACCCCTCCACTTT.

The V and J genes are TRBV9 and TRBJ1-2, with D unresolved. This CDR3 is built from 14 residues. V was shortened by 0 bases and J by 0 bases, with 6 bases between the two germline ends. The germline V gene encodes CDR1 SGDLS and CDR2 YYNGEE. CDR3 in amino acids: CASSVDIANYGYTF. CDR3 nucleotides: TGTGCCAGCAGCGTAGATATAGCTAACTATGGCTACACCTTC.

V and J are TRBV5-1 and TRBJ1-1; D unresolved. This CDR3 has 13 residues. V shed 4 bases and J shed 0 bases, with 7 bases lying between them. The germline CDR1 and CDR2 sequences are SGHRS and YFSETQ. For the CDR3, the DNA is TGCGCCAGCAGCGTAACAGTGAACACTGAAGCTTTCTTT. Its translation is CASSVTVNTEAFF.

This clone was counted a few times. This chain links TRBV19 with TRBJ1-1, with 9 nucleotides matching TRBD1. J lost 5 bases, V lost 9 bases, and 7 bases had no gene match. The CDR3 loop spans 13 amino acids. Germline lookup yields CDR1 LNHDA and CDR2 SQIVND (reference sequence). CDR3 DNA: TGTGCCAGCAAGGACAGGGGAAAGACTGAAGCTTTCTTT. It yields the protein CASKDRGKTEAFF.

J is TRBJ1-2 and V is TRBV4-3, with TRBD1 matching over 7 bases. There are 18 residues in the CDR3. Germline V gene sequence: CDR1 LGHNA, CDR2 YSLEER. The trim removed 3 bases at V and 7 bases at J, leaving 20 bases unmatched. DNA for the CDR3: TGCGCCAGCAGCCAGCAGTCTAGAATTCGACAGGGTTGGCGTGGCTACACCTTC. Amino acids: CASSQQSRIRQGWRGYTF.